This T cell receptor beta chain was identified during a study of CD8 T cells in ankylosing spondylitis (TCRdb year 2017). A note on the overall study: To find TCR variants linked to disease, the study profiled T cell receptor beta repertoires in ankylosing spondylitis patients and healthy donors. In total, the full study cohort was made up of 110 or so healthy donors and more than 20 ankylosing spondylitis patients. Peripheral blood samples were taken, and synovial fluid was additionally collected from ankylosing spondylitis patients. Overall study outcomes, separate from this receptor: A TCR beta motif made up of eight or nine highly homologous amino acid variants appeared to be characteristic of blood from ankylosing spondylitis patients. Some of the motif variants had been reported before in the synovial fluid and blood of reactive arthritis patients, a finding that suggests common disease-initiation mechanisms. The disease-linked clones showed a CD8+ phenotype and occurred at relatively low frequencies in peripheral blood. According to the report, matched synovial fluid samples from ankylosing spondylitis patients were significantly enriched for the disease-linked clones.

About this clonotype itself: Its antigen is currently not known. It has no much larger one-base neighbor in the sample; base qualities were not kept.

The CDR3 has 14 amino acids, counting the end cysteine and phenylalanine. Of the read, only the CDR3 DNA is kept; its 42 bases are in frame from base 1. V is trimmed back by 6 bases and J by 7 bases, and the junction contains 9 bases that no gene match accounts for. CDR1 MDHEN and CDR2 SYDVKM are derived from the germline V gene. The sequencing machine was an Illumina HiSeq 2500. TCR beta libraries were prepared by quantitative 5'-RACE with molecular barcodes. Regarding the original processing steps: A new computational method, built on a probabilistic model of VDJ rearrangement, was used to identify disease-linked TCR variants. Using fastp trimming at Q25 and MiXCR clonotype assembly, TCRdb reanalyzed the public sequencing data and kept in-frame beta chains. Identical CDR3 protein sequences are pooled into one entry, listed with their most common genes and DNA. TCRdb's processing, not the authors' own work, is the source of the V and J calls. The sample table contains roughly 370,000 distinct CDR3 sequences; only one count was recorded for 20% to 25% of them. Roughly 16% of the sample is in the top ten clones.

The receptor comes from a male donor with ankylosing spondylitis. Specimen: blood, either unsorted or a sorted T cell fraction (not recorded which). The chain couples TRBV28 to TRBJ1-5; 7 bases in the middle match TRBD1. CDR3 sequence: CASRIQTGQQPQHF. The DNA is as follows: TGTGCCAGCAGGATTCAGACAGGGCAGCAGCCCCAGCATTTT. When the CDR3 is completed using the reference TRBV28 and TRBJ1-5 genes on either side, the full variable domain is DVKVTQSSRYLVKRTGEKVFLECVQDMDHENMFWYRQDPGLGLRLIYFSYDVKMKEKGDIPEGYSVSREKKERFSLILESASTNQTSMYLCASRIQTGQQPQHFGDGTRLSIL.